This note documents a single TCR beta chain sequence. Under the authors' procedure: Reference gene primers were amplified, and this amplification served to estimate nucleated cell counts. The repertoire was sequenced with immunoSEQ multiplex PCR; TCRdb's copy has only in-frame clones and lacks some. Clone size and the V and J calls come from that table; the DNA yielded D and trimming. The table lists around 200,000 clones, 80% to 90% of them singletons. The CDR3 covers 20 residues. The ends lost 0 bases at V and 2 bases at J; junction bases unmatched: 15. Looked up from germline, CDR1 is MNHNS and CDR2 is SASEGT. This entry is derived from a study of blood T cell repertoires in COVID-19. Across the whole study: Collection of acute and convalescent COVID-19 samples took place in the United States, Italy and Spain. PBMCs, B-cell-depleted T cells, or T cells provided the cDNA or gDNA that made up the material.

Sequencing used peripheral blood. V usage is TRBV6-1 and J usage is TRBJ2-1; 8 bases are a match to TRBD2. This TCR was sampled from a man in his sixties who had recovered from COVID-19. DNA of the CDR3: TGTGCCAGCAGTGAAGCCCACGGAGCGGGAGCTTCCTCCGCCTACAATGAGCAGTTCTTC. It yields the protein CASSEAHGAGASSAYNEQFF.